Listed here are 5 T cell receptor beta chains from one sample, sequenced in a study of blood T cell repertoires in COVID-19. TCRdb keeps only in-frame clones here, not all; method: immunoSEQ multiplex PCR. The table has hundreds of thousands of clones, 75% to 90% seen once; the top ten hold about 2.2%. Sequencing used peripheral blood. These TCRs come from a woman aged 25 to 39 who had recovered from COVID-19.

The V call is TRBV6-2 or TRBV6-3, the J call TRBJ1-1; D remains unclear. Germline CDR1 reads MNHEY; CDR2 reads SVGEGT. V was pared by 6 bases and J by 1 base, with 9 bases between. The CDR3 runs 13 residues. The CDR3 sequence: CASSPTPNTEAFF. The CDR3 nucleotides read TGTGCCAGCAGCCCCACACCGAACACTGAAGCTTTCTTT.

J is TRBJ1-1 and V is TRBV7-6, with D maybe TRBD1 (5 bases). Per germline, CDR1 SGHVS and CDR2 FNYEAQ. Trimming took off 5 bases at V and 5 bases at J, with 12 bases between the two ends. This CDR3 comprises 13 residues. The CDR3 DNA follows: TGTGCCAGCAGCAGGGGACTGGGAACTGAAGCTTTCTTT. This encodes CASSRGLGTEAFF.

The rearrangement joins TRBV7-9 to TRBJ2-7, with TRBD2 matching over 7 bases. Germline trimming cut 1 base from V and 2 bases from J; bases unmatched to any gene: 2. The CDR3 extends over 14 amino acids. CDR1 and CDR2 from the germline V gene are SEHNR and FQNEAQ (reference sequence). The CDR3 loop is CASSLGAGAYEQYF. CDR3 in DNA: TGTGCCAGCAGCTTAGGGGCGGGGGCCTACGAGCAGTACTTC.

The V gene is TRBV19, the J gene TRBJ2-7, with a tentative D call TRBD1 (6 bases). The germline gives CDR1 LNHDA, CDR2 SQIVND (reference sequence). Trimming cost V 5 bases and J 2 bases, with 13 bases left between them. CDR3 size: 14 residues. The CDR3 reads CASSVVGGTYEQYF. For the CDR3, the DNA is TGTGCCAGTAGTGTCGTAGGGGGTACCTACGAGCAGTACTTC.

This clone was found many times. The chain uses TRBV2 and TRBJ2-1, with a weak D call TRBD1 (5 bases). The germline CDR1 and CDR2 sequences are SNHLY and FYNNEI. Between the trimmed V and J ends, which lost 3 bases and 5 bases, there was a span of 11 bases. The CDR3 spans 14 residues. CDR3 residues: CASSETTVNNEQFF. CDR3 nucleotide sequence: TGTGCCAGCAGTGAGACGACAGTGAACAATGAGCAGTTCTTC.